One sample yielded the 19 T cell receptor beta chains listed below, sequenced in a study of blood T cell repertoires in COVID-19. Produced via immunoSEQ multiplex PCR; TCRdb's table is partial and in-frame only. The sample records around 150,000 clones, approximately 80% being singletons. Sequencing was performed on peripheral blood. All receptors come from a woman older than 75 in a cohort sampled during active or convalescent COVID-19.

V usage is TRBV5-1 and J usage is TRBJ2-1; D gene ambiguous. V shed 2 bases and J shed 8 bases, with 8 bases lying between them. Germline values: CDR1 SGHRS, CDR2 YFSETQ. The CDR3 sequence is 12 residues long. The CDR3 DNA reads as TGCGCCAGCAGCTTCCTAATGGATGAGCAGTTCTTC. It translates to CASSFLMDEQFF.

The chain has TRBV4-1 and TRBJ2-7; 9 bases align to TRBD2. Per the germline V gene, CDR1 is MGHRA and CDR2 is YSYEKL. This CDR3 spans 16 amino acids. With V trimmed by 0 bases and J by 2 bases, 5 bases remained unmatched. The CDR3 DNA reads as TGCGCCAGCAGCCAAGATCGCGGCGGGGGGGCCTACGAGCAGTACTTC. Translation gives CASSQDRGGGAYEQYF.

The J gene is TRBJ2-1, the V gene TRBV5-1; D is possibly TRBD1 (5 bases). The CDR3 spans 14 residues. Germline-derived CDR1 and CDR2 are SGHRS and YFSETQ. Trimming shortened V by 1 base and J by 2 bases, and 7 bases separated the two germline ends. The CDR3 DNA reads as TGCGCCAGCAGCTTGCAGGGCCCCTACAATGAGCAGTTCTTC. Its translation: CASSLQGPYNEQFF.

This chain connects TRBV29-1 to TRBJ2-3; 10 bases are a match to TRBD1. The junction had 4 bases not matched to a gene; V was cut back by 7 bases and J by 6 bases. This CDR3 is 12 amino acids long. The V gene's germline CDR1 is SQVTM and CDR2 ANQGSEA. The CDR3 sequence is CSERQGADTQYF. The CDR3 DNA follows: TGCAGCGAAAGACAGGGGGCGGATACGCAGTATTTT.

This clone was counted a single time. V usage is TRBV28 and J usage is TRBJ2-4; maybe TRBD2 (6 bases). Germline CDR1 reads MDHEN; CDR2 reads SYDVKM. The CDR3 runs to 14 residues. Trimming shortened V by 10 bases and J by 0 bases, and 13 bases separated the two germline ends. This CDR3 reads CATGGAKAKNIQYF. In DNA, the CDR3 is TGTGCCACCGGCGGGGCTAAAGCCAAAAACATTCAGTACTTC.

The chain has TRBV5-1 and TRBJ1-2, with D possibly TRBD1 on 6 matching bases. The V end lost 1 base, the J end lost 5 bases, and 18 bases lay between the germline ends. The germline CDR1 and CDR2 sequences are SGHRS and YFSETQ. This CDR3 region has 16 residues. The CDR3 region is CASSLIQRGGNYGYTF. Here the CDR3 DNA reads TGCGCCAGCAGCTTGATTCAAAGAGGGGGAAATTATGGCTACACCTTC.

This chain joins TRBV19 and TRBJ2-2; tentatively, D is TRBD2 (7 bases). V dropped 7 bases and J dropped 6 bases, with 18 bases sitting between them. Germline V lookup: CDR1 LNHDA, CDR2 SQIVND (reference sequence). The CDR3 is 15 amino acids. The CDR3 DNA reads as TGTGCCAGTAAAAACGGGGGGCGTGTTGCCGGGGAGCTGTTTTTT. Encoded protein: CASKNGGRVAGELFF.

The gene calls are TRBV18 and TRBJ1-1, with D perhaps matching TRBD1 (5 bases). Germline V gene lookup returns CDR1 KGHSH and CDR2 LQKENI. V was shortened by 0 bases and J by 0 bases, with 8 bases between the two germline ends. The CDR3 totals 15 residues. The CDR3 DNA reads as TGTGCCAGCTCACCACCGGGGGGGATGAACACTGAAGCTTTCTTT. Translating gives CASSPPGGMNTEAFF.

CDR3: CASSEASPADTQYF. CDR3 sequence (DNA): TGTGCCAGCAGTGAAGCGTCACCCGCGGATACGCAGTATTTT. The rearrangement links TRBV6-1 to TRBJ2-3; D not resolved. CDR3 size: 14 residues. The germline V and J ends were trimmed by 0 bases and 6 bases, with 10 bases remaining between them. Germline assignment: CDR1 MNHNS and CDR2 SASEGT.

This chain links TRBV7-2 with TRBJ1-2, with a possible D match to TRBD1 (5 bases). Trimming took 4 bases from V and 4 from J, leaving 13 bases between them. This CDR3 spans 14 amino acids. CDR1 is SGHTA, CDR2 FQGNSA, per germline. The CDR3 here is CASSYQGRSYGYTF. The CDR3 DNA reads TGTGCCAGCAGCTACCAGGGAAGGAGCTATGGCTACACCTTC.

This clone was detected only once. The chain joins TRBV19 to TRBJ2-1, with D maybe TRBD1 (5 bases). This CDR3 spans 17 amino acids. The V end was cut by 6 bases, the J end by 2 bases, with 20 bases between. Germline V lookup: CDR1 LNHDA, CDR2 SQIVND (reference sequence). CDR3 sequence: CASRRQGGSKAYNEQFF. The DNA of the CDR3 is TGTGCCAGTAGACGGCAGGGTGGTTCTAAAGCCTACAATGAGCAGTTCTTC.

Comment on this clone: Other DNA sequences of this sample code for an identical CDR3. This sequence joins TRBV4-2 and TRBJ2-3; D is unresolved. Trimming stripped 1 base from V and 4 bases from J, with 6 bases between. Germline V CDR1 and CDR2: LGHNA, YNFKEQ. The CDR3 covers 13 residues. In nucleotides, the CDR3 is TGTGCCAGCAGCCAAGTGGGCCCAGATACGCAGTATTTT. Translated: CASSQVGPDTQYF.

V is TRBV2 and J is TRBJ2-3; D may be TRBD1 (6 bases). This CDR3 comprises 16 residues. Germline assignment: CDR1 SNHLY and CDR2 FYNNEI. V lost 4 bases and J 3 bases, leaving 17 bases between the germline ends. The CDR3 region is CASSVSGTSNTDTQYF. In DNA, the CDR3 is TGTGCCAGCAGTGTATCCGGGACATCTAATACAGATACGCAGTATTTT.

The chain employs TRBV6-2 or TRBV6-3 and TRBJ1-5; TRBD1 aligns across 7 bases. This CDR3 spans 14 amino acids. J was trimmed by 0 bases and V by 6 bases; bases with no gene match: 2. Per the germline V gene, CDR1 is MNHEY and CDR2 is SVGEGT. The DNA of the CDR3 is TGTGCCAGCAGCCGACAGGGTAGCAATCAGCCCCAGCATTTT. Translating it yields CASSRQGSNQPQHF.

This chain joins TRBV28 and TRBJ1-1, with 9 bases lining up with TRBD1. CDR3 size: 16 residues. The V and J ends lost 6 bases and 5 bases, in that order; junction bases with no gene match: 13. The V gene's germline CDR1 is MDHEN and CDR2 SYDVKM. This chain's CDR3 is CASRRDREGFYTEAFF. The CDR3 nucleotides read TGTGCCAGCAGGCGGGACAGGGAAGGTTTCTATACTGAAGCTTTCTTT.

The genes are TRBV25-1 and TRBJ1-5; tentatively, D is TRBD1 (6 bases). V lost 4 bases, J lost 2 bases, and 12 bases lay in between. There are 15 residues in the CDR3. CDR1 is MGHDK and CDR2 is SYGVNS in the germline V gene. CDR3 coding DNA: TGTGCCAGCAGTGGGGCGGGGGGCGGCAATCAGCCCCAGCATTTT. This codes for CASSGAGGGNQPQHF.

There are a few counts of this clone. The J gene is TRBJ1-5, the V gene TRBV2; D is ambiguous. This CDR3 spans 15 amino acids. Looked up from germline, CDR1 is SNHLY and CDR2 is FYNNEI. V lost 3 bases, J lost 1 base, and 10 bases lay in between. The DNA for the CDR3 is TGTGCCAGCAGTGAGGGGAGGTTGAGCAATCAGCCCCAGCATTTT. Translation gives CASSEGRLSNQPQHF.

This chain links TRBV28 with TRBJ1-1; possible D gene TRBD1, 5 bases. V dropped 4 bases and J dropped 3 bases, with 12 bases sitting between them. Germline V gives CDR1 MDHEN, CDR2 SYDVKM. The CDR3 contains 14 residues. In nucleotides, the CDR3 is TGTGCCAGCAGTTCTGCGGACAAATACACTGAAGCTTTCTTT. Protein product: CASSSADKYTEAFF.

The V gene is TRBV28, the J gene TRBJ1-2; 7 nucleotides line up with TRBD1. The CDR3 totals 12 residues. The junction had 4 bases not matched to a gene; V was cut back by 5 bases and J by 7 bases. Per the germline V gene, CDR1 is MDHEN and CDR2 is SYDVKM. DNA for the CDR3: TGTGCCAGCAGTAAAAACAGGGGTGGCTACACCTTC. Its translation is CASSKNRGGYTF.